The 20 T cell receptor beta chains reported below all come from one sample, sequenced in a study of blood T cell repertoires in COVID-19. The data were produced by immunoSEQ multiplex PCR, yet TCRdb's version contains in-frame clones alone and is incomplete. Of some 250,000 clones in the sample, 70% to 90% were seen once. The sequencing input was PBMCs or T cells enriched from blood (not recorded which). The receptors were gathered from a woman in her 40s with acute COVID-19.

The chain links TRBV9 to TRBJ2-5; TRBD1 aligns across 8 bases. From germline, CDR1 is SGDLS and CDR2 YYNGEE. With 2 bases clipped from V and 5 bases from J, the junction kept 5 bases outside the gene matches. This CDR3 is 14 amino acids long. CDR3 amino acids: CASSVSGTGETQYF. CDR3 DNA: TGTGCCAGCAGCGTTTCCGGGACAGGCGAGACCCAGTACTTC.

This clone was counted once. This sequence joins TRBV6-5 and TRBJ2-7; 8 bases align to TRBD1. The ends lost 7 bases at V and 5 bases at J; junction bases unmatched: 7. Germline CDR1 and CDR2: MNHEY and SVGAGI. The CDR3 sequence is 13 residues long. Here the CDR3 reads CASKGQGTHEQYF. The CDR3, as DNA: TGTGCCAGCAAAGGACAGGGTACACACGAGCAGTACTTC.

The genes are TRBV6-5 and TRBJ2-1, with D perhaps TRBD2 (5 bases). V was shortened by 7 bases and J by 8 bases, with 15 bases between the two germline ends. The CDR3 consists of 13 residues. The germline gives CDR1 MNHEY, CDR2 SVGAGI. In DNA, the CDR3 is TGTGCCAGCACTCGGGATAAGGAGGATGAGCAGTTCTTC. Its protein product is CASTRDKEDEQFF.

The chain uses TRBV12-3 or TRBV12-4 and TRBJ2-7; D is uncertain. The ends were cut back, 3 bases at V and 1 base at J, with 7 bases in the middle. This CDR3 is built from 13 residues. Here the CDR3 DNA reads TGTGCCAGCAGTTTCACTGCATCCTACGAGCAGTACTTC. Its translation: CASSFTASYEQYF.

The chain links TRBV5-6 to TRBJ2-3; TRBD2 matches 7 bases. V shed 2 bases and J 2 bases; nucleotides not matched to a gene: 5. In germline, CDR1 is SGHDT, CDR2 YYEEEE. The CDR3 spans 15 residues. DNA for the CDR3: TGTGCCAGCAGCTTAAGGGGAGGGCCCACAGATACGCAGTATTTT. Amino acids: CASSLRGGPTDTQYF.

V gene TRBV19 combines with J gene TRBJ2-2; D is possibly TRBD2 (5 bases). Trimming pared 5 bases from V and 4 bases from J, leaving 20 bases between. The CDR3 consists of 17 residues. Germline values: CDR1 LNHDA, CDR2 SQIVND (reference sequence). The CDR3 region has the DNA TGTGCCAGTAGTCAAACTGGAGGCTTAGGTGTCACCGGGGAGCTGTTTTTT. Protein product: CASSQTGGLGVTGELFF.

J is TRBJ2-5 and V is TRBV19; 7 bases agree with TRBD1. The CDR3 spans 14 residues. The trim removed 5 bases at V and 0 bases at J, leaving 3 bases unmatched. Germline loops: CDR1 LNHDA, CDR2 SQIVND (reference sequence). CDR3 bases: TGTGCCAGTAGTCCCAGGGGGAACCAAGAGACCCAGTACTTC. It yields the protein CASSPRGNQETQYF. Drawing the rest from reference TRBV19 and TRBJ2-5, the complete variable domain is DGGITQSPKYLFRKEGQNVTLSCEQNLNHDAMYWYRQDPGQGLRLIYYSQIVNDFQKGDIAEGYSVSREKKESFPLTVTSAQKNPTAFYLCASSPRGNQETQYFGPGTRLLVL.

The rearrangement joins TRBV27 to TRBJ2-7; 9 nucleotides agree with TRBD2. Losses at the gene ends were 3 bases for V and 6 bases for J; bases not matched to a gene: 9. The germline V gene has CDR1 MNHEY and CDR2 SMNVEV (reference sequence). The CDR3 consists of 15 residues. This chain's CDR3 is CASSLLAGVSGEQYF. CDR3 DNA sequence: TGTGCCAGCAGTTTGTTAGCGGGAGTATCGGGCGAGCAGTACTTC.

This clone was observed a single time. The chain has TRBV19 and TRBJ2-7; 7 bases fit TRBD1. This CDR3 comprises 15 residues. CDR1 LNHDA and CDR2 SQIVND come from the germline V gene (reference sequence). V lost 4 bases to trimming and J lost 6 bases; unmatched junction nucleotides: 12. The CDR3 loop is CASSSTPRGKGEQYF. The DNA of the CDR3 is TGTGCCAGTAGTAGTACACCCAGGGGGAAAGGCGAGCAGTACTTC.

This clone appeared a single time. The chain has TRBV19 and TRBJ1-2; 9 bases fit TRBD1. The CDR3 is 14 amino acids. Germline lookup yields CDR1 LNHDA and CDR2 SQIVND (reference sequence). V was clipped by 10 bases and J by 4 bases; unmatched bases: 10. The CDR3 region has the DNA TGTGCCACCCTGGGACAGGGAAGGGTCTATGGCTACACCTTC. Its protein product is CATLGQGRVYGYTF.

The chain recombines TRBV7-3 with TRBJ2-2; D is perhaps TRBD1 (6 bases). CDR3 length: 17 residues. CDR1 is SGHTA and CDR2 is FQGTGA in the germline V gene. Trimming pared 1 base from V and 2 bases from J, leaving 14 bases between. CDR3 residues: CASSLRTASDNTGELFF. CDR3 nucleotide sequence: TGTGCCAGCAGCTTAAGGACAGCGTCAGATAACACCGGGGAGCTGTTTTTT.

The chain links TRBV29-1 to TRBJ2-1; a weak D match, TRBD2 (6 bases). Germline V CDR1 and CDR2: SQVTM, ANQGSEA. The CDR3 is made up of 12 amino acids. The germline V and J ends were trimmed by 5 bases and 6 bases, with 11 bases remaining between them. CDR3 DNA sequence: TGCAGCGTTTCAGCGGGCCCCAATGAGCAGTTCTTC. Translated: CSVSAGPNEQFF.

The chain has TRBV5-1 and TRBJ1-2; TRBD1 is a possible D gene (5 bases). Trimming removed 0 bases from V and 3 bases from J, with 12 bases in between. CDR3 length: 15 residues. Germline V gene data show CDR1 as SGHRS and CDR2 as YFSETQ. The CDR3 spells CASSLAWGADYGYTF. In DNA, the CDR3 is TGCGCCAGCAGCTTGGCTTGGGGCGCAGACTATGGCTACACCTTC.

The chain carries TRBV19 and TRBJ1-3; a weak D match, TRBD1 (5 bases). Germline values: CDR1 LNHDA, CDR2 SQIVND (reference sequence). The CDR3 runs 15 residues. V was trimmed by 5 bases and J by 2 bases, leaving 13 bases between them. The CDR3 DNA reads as TGTGCCAGTAGTCCCCCCGGGACTGCTGGAAACACCATATATTTT. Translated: CASSPPGTAGNTIYF.

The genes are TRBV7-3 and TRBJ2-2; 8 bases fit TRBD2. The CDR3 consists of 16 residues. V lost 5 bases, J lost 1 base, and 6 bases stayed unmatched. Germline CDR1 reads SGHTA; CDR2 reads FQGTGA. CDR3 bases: TGTGCCAGCAGCCTGAGACTAGCGCTGAACACCGGGGAGCTGTTTTTT. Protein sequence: CASSLRLALNTGELFF.

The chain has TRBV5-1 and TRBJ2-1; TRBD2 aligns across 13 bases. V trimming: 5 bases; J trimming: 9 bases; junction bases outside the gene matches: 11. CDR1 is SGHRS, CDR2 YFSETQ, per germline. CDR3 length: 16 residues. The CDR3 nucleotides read TGCGCCAGCAGTCCCGGACTAGCGGGAGACCCTGGTGAGCAGTTCTTC. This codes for CASSPGLAGDPGEQFF.

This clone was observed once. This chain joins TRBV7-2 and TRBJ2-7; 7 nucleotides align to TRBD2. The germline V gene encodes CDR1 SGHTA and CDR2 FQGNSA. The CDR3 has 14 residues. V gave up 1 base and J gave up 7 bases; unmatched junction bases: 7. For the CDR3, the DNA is TGTGCCAGCAGCTTAGATGGGGCGGGAGAGGAGCAGTACTTC. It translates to CASSLDGAGEEQYF.

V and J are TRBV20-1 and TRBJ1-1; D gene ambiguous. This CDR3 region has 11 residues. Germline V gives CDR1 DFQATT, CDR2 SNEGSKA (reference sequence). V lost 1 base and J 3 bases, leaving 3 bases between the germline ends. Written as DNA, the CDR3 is TGCAGTGCTAGAGCAGACACTGAAGCTTTCTTT. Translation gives CSARADTEAFF.

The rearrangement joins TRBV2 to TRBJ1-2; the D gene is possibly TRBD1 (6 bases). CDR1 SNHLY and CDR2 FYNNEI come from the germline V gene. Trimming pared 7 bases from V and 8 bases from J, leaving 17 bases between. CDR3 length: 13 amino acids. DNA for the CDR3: TGTGCCAGCAATTACCGGGACAAACGGGGCTACACCTTC. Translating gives CASNYRDKRGYTF.

Written as DNA, the CDR3 is TGTGCCAGCAGCTTAGCAGGGGACAATGAGCAGTTCTTC. It yields the protein CASSLAGDNEQFF. V usage is TRBV11-2 and J usage is TRBJ2-1; possibly TRBD1 for D (6 bases). V was shortened by 1 base and J by 5 bases, with 6 bases between the two germline ends. The CDR3 consists of 13 residues. Germline values: CDR1 SGHAT, CDR2 FQNNGV.